This is a list of T cell receptor beta chains from one sample in a study of T cells in Graves' hyperthyroidism and ophthalmopathy. MiXCR, applied by TCRdb to the multiplex PCR reads, yields one record per CDR3 protein. This table holds approximately 400,000 distinct CDR3 sequences, about 18% found once. Sequenced input: blood. These receptor sequences come from a man aged 18 to 30 with Graves' ophthalmopathy. Each CDR3 is given with its conserved first and last residue. A D gene is named only where the DNA matches it firmly. Size values are once, few and many counts, or a class for expanded clones, and some rows have none.

clone size	J gene	D gene	V gene	CDR3 DNA	CDR3 protein
many	TRBJ2-7	TRBD2	TRBV20-1	TGCAGTGCTGGGGGACTAGCGTTCACCTACGAGCAGTACTTC	CSAGGLAFTYEQYF
many	TRBJ2-1	TRBD1	TRBV6-1	TGTGCCAGCAGTCGGGGACAGGTCTACAATGAGCAGTTCTTC	CASSRGQVYNEQFF
.	TRBJ1-5	.	TRBV6-1	TGTGCCAGCAGGGGGTCCCGCAATCAGCCCCAGCATTTT	CASRGSRNQPQHF
many	TRBJ2-5	TRBD1	TRBV20-1	TGCAGTGCCGGGGACAGGGGCCAAGAGACCCAGTACTTC	CSAGDRGQETQYF
few	TRBJ1-4	.	TRBV6-5	TGTGCCAGCAGTTACTCGGGGACCGAAGGAGAAAAACTGTTTTTT	CASSYSGTEGEKLFF
many	TRBJ2-3	.	TRBV5-1	TGCGCCAGCAGCTTTGAGCGGCAAAGCACAGATACGCAGTATTTT	CASSFERQSTDTQYF
many	TRBJ2-5	.	TRBV20-1	TGCAGTGCTAGAGATCTCGGGGCAGTACTCCAACAAGAGACCCAGTACTTC	CSARDLGAVLQQETQYF
many	TRBJ1-5	TRBD1	TRBV28	TGTGCCAGCAGTTTACCCCCAGGGGGCAGCAGCAATCAGCCCCAGCATTTT	CASSLPPGGSSNQPQHF
.	TRBJ2-7	TRBD1	TRBV11-2	TGTGCCAGCAGCTTAGATTACAGGGGGGAGACCTACGAGCAGTACTTC	CASSLDYRGETYEQYF
few	TRBJ2-7	.	TRBV6-1	TGTGCCAGCGGTAGCCCCGTCTCCTACGAGCAGTACTTC	CASGSPVSYEQYF
.	TRBJ1-1	.	TRBV12-3/TRBV12-4	TGTGCCAGCAAAGGGACAACGAACACTAAAGCTTTCTTT	CASKGTTNTKAFF
.	TRBJ1-1	.	TRBV2	TGTGCCAGCAGTGAAAATAGGAGCACTGAAGCTTTCTTT	CASSENRSTEAFF
.	TRBJ2-5	.	TRBV18	TGTGCCAGCTCACCACCGAGTCAGGGAGGCGAGACCCAGTACTTC	CASSPPSQGGETQYF
few	TRBJ1-2	TRBD1	TRBV6-5	TGTGCCAGCAGTTACGACAGGGGAATAAACTATGGCTACACCTTC	CASSYDRGINYGYTF
many	TRBJ2-7	TRBD2	TRBV7-6	TGTGCCAGCAGCCTAGCCTCAGGACTAGCGGGGGTCGAGCAGTACTTC	CASSLASGLAGVEQYF
few	TRBJ2-1	.	TRBV29-1	TGCAGCGTTGTTAGCAATGAGCAGTTCTTC	CSVVSNEQFF
.	TRBJ2-7	TRBD2	TRBV9	TGTGCCAGCAGCCCTAGCGGGGGAACTGGCTCCTACGAGCAGTACTTC	CASSPSGGTGSYEQYF
.	TRBJ2-1	TRBD2	TRBV7-8	TGTGCCAGCAGCCAGACTAGCGGGGGCTCCAATGAGCAGTTCTTC	CASSQTSGGSNEQFF
many	TRBJ2-7	.	TRBV2	TGTGCCAGTAAACAGGGCTACGAGCAGTACTTC	CASKQGYEQYF
many	TRBJ2-1	.	TRBV18	TGTGCCAGCTCACCGTCCGCGGACTCCGCGAAGTTCTTC	CASSPSADSAKFF
.	TRBJ2-5	TRBD2	TRBV6-1	TGTGCCAGCAGCCCGACTAGCGGGGGGAAGGAGACCCAGTACTTC	CASSPTSGGKETQYF
many	TRBJ2-1	.	TRBV18	TGTGCCAGCTCACATGGGAGGAGGGGCGATGAGCAGTTCTTC	CASSHGRRGDEQFF
many	TRBJ1-6	.	TRBV28	TGTGCCAGCAGTTTTCACTTATCGTCCGTGAATTCACCCCTCCACTTT	CASSFHLSSVNSPLHF
.	TRBJ2-1	TRBD2	TRBV6-1	TGTGCCAGCAGTGAAAGGGCTAGCGGTTACAATGAGCAGTTCTTC	CASSERASGYNEQFF